Given below is one T cell receptor beta chain in context. Per the authors' pipeline: By means of reference gene primer amplification, nucleated cell counts were estimated. Method: immunoSEQ multiplex PCR; TCRdb's copy keeps in-frame clones and lacks some. V and J calls and clone size are copied from that table; D and trimming were computed from the DNA. The sample holds about 400,000 clones, roughly 85% seen once. The sample is drawn from a study of blood T cell repertoires in COVID-19. Whole-study context: Spain, Italy and the United States supplied samples that represented acute and convalescent COVID-19. The cDNA or gDNA used as material had been derived from T cells, B-cell-depleted T cells, or PBMCs.

V was shortened by 6 bases and J by 8 bases, with 16 bases between the two germline ends. The CDR3 has 13 residues. The chain carries TRBV12-3 or TRBV12-4 and TRBJ1-2; D perhaps matches TRBD1 (6 bases). The specimen was PBMCs or T cells enriched from blood (not recorded which). The clonotype was recovered from a woman younger than 30 with acute COVID-19. The CDR3, as DNA: TGTGCCAGCAGCCGAACAGGGAGAGGAGGCTACACCTTC. Translation: CASSRTGRGGYTF.